Presented here are 4 T cell receptor beta chains from one specimen sequenced in a study of blood T cell repertoires in COVID-19. Generated by immunoSEQ multiplex PCR, the TCRdb table keeps only in-frame clones and is missing some. The sample has around 260,000 clones; around 90% are singletons. Sequenced material: peripheral blood. These TCRs come from a woman in her thirties or forties who had recovered from COVID-19.

The J gene is TRBJ1-5, the V gene TRBV5-1, with D unclear. Germline values: CDR1 SGHRS, CDR2 YFSETQ. CDR3 size: 13 residues. Between the trimmed V and J ends, which lost 3 bases and 6 bases, there was a span of 10 bases. CDR3 loop: CASSSSPGQPQHF. CDR3 coding DNA: TGCGCCAGCAGCTCCTCCCCCGGTCAGCCCCAGCATTTT.

This rearrangement joins TRBV3-1 (or the pseudogene TRBV3-2) to TRBJ1-2; 8 nucleotides agree with TRBD1. The CDR3 length is 15 residues. Germline CDR1 and CDR2: LGHDT and YNNKEL (reference sequence). Germline trimming cut 0 bases from V and 2 bases from J; bases unmatched to any gene: 2. The CDR3 DNA reads TGTGCCAGCAGCCAAGAGGCAGGGGGCAACTATGGCTACACCTTC. It specifies CASSQEAGGNYGYTF.

Points on this clone: An end of the junction does not agree with germline; a read error may underlie this. The V and J genes are TRBV27 and TRBJ2-1; the match to TRBD2 covers 9 bases. This CDR3 contains 18 residues. CDR1 and CDR2 (germline): MNHEY, SMNVEV (reference sequence). The CDR3 here is CASSSFLGAGGSFNEQFF. CDR3 sequence (DNA): TGTGCCAGCAGTTCTTTTCTCGGAGCGGGAGGCTCCTTCAATGAGCAGTTCTTC.

The chain combines TRBV24-1 with TRBJ1-2; D is ambiguous. The CDR3 extends over 13 amino acids. CDR1 KGHDR and CDR2 SFDVKD come from the germline V gene. Trimming pared 3 bases from V and 8 bases from J, leaving 12 bases between. The CDR3 sequence: CATSDEWSVGYTF. Here the CDR3 DNA reads TGTGCCACCAGTGATGAGTGGAGTGTCGGCTACACCTTC.